The rows below give T cell receptor beta chains drawn from one sample of a study of cytomegalovirus exposure and HLA in healthy donors. TCRdb's table, derived via immunoSEQ multiplex PCR, lists solely in-frame clones and lacks some. Of under 150,000 clones listed, over 60% are singletons. Input material: PBMCs. The receptors originated from a woman between 25 and 40 years old in good health and CMV-seronegative. The CDR3 runs from the conserved cysteine through the conserved F or W. The D gene is left open where the match is weak. Only part of the rows carry a size: once, few, many, or a class if the clone is expanded.

-,TRBV6-5,TRBD2,TRBJ2-7,CASSPTSGVSYEQYF,TGTGCCAGCAGCCCGACTAGCGGGGTATCCTACGAGCAGTACTTC
few,TRBV25-1,TRBD2,TRBJ2-1,CASSGGGMWRQGNEQFF,TGTGCCAGCAGTGGGGGAGGGATGTGGAGGCAAGGCAATGAGCAGTTCTTC
-,TRBV5-1,TRBD2,TRBJ2-7,CASSFRPTSGGPTYEQYF,TGCGCCAGCAGCTTCCGCCCGACTAGCGGGGGGCCCACCTACGAGCAGTACTTC
-,TRBV30,TRBD2,TRBJ2-3,CAWTGLAALITNTDTQYF,TGTGCCTGGACGGGACTAGCGGCCCTGATCACCAACACAGATACGCAGTATTTT
-,TRBV29-1,TRBD2,TRBJ2-7,CSVEGGRSSYEQYF,TGCAGCGTTGAGGGGGGGAGGAGCTCCTACGAGCAGTACTTC
-,TRBV9,-,TRBJ1-3,CASSVGSGNTIYF,TGTGCCAGCAGCGTCGGCTCTGGAAACACCATATATTTT
-,TRBV30,-,TRBJ2-3,CAWSGTSLRTDTQYF,TGTGCCTGGAGTGGGACAAGTCTAAGGACAGATACGCAGTATTTT
-,TRBV7-6,TRBD1,TRBJ1-1,CASSLGFDRGGNTEAFF,TGTGCCAGCAGCTTAGGGTTTGACAGGGGTGGAAACACTGAAGCTTTCTTT
-,TRBV6-1,TRBD2,TRBJ2-1,CASSEAWIAGGHNEQFF,TGTGCCAGCAGTGAAGCGTGGATAGCGGGGGGCCACAATGAGCAGTTCTTC
once,TRBV28,-,TRBJ2-5,CASRTTGLETQYF,TGTGCCAGCAGGACCACAGGGTTGGAGACCCAGTACTTC
-,TRBV9,-,TRBJ1-2,CASSARGGHPGGYTF,TGTGCCAGCAGCGCCCGGGGGGGCCACCCGGGTGGCTACACCTTC
few,TRBV5-5,-,TRBJ2-7,CASSLGALSYEQYF,TGTGCCAGCAGCTTGGGGGCCCTCTCCTACGAGCAGTACTTC
-,TRBV9,TRBD1,TRBJ2-1,CASSGRLGTGTKNEQFF,TGTGCCAGCAGTGGCCGGCTCGGGACAGGCACGAAGAATGAGCAGTTCTTC
-,TRBV28,-,TRBJ2-5,CAIRQAGETQYF,TGTGCCATCCGACAGGCCGGGGAGACCCAGTACTTC
once,TRBV7-3,-,TRBJ2-1,CASSPPGGVNNEQFF,TGTGCCAGCAGCCCCCCTGGCGGGGTAAACAATGAGCAGTTCTTC
-,TRBV9,-,TRBJ1-2,CASSVDNRDANYGYTF,TGTGCCAGCAGCGTAGATAACAGGGATGCTAACTATGGCTACACCTTC
-,TRBV29-1,-,TRBJ1-2,CSVEDRTGNYGYTF,TGCAGCGTTGAAGATCGCACAGGGAACTATGGCTACACCTTC
-,TRBV5-1,-,TRBJ1-2,CASSLGQWYGYTF,TGCGCCAGCAGCCTGGGACAATGGTATGGCTACACCTTC
once,TRBV6-5,-,TRBJ2-7,CASSYSDARGSYEQYF,TGTGCCAGCAGTTACTCGGACGCAAGGGGCTCCTACGAGCAGTACTTC
-,TRBV7-8,-,TRBJ1-3,CASSLREGSGNTIYF,TGTGCCAGCAGCTTAAGGGAGGGGAGTGGAAACACCATATATTTT
-,TRBV5-4,TRBD1,TRBJ2-5,CASHSGQGSDQETQYF,TGTGCCAGTCACTCGGGACAGGGCTCTGACCAAGAGACCCAGTACTTC
-,TRBV6-5,TRBD1,TRBJ1-2,CASSEDRGYGYTF,TGTGCCAGCAGTGAGGACAGGGGATATGGCTACACCTTC
-,TRBV6-6,-,TRBJ1-3,CASARENTIYF,TGTGCCAGCGCCCGTGAGAACACCATATATTTT
-,TRBV7-2,TRBD2,TRBJ2-3,CASSTPTSGSSTDTQYF,TGTGCCAGCAGCACACCCACTAGCGGTTCTAGCACAGATACGCAGTATTTT
-,TRBV4-3,TRBD1,TRBJ2-7,CASSQGGGGTGGHEQYF,TGCGCCAGCAGCCAAGGCGGGGGAGGGACAGGGGGCCACGAGCAGTACTTC
-,TRBV11-2,-,TRBJ2-3,CASSRAADTQYF,TGTGCCAGCAGCCGAGCTGCAGATACGCAGTATTTT
-,TRBV14,-,TRBJ1-2,CASSQVTYRNNPMFGYTF,TGTGCCAGCAGCCAAGTAACTTACAGGAACAACCCTATGTTTGGCTACACCTTC